A selection of T cell receptor beta chains follows, all from one sample in a study of post-analysis software for immune sequencing data. TCRdb fed the PCR reads into MiXCR, producing one record per CDR3 protein. The sample includes roughly 600,000 distinct CDR3 sequences, about 40% of them seen just once. The sample comprised blood. The receptors here all came from a girl under 18 with multiple sclerosis. Each CDR3 is given with its conserved first and last residue. A D gene is named only where the DNA matches it firmly. A clone size is listed for some rows: how often the clone was seen (once, few, many), or a class if it is expanded.

cdr3_aa	cdr3_nt	j_call	v_call	clone_size	d_call
CSVAIGARETQYF	TGCAGCGTGGCTATCGGCGCTAGGGAGACCCAGTACTTC	TRBJ2-5	TRBV29-1	NA	NA
CASSPMSGRHEQYF	TGCGCCAGCAGTCCAATGAGCGGACGGCACGAGCAGTACTTC	TRBJ2-7	TRBV12-3/TRBV12-4	NA	NA
CASSEETGQRKPLHF	TGTGCCAGCAGTGAGGAGACAGGTCAAAGAAAACCCCTCCACTTT	TRBJ1-6	TRBV2	NA	NA
CAVSEFPQDTQYF	TGTGCCGTCAGTGAGTTCCCGCAAGATACGCAGTATTTT	TRBJ2-3	TRBV10-3	NA	NA
CASSQGTGRWTEAFF	TGCGCCAGCAGCCAAGGGACAGGGCGATGGACTGAAGCTTTCTTT	TRBJ1-1	TRBV4-1	NA	TRBD1
CASRGSLYSEQFF	TGTGCCAGCCGGGGGTCCTTGTACAGTGAGCAGTTCTTC	TRBJ2-1	TRBV11-2	NA	NA
CASSQIHGERNTIYF	TGCGCCAGCAGCCAAATACATGGGGAACGAAACACCATATATTTT	TRBJ1-3	TRBV4-1	NA	NA
CASSQGGGGGEKLFF	TGCGCCAGCAGCCAAGGGGGGGGCGGAGGCGAAAAACTGTTTTTT	TRBJ1-4	TRBV4-1	NA	NA
CATSAGGRGAYNEQFF	TGTGCCACCAGTGCGGGCGGGAGGGGGGCCTACAATGAGCAGTTCTTC	TRBJ2-1	TRBV24-1	NA	TRBD2
CASSPRQGAAYEQYF	TGTGCCAGCAGTCCAAGACAGGGGGCCGCCTACGAGCAGTACTTC	TRBJ2-7	TRBV6-6	many	TRBD1
CASSQGQGRGNSPLHF	TGCGCCAGCAGCCAGGGACAGGGTAGGGGTAATTCACCCCTCCACTTT	TRBJ1-6	TRBV4-1	NA	TRBD1
CASSLVDRDRVRAGTQYF	TGCGCCAGCAGCTTAGTGGACCGGGACAGGGTCCGAGCGGGGACCCAGTACTTC	TRBJ2-5	TRBV5-1	few	TRBD1
CSVRQRTTAKNEQFF	TGCAGCGTCCGCCAGCGGACAACAGCTAAGAATGAGCAGTTCTTC	TRBJ2-1	TRBV29-1	NA	NA
CASSATLNTEAFF	TGCGCCAGCAGCGCGACCTTGAACACTGAAGCTTTCTTT	TRBJ1-1	TRBV5-1	NA	NA
CASSPNDGTRFGVTQYF	TGTGCCAGCAGCCCTAACGACGGGACTCGCTTCGGCGTGACCCAGTACTTC	TRBJ2-5	TRBV13	NA	NA
CSARGGLAYYGYTF	TGCAGTGCTAGAGGGGGACTGGCCTACTATGGCTACACCTTC	TRBJ1-2	TRBV20-1	NA	NA
CASSLNTESTDTQYF	TGCGCCAGCAGCTTGAATACTGAGAGCACAGATACGCAGTATTTT	TRBJ2-3	TRBV5-1	few	NA
CASSLAPLDTEAFF	TGCGCCAGCAGCTTGGCTCCTTTGGACACTGAAGCTTTCTTT	TRBJ1-1	TRBV5-1	once	NA
CASRNLGGGPYGYTF	TGTGCCAGCAGAAATCTCGGGGGAGGGCCCTATGGCTACACCTTC	TRBJ1-2	TRBV28	few	NA
CASSQVQLEGWDNEQFF	TGTGCCAGCAGCCAAGTTCAGCTAGAAGGGTGGGACAATGAGCAGTTCTTC	TRBJ2-1	TRBV3-1	few	NA
CASSQEAGPSNQPQHF	TGCGCCAGCAGCCAAGAGGCCGGGCCGAGCAATCAGCCCCAGCATTTT	TRBJ1-5	TRBV4-1	NA	NA
CSVSPWAGANVLTF	TGCAGCGTTTCCCCTTGGGCCGGGGCCAACGTCCTGACTTTC	TRBJ2-6	TRBV29-1	NA	NA
CASSWRQGAYNEQFF	TGTGCCAGCAGCTGGCGACAGGGTGCCTACAATGAGCAGTTCTTC	TRBJ2-1	TRBV7-2	NA	TRBD1
CSARLRRSSTDTEAFF	TGCAGTGCTAGACTCCGGCGTTCCTCGACAGACACTGAAGCTTTCTTT	TRBJ1-1	TRBV20-1	NA	NA
CASSYARQHREETQYF	TGCGCCAGCAGCTATGCACGACAACACCGAGAAGAGACCCAGTACTTC	TRBJ2-5	TRBV5-1	few	NA
CASSDTRGYGYTF	TGTGCCAGCAGCGACACAAGGGGCTATGGCTACACCTTC	TRBJ1-2	TRBV7-9	once	NA
CASRGGAEAFF	TGTGCCAGCAGGGGAGGGGCCGAAGCTTTCTTT	TRBJ1-1	TRBV25-1	many	NA
CASSLSDGRGGYTF	TGTGCCAGCAGTTTATCGGACGGACGGGGGGGCTACACCTTC	TRBJ1-2	TRBV27	few	NA
CASSPSWDQETQYF	TGTGCCAGCAGTCCTTCGTGGGACCAAGAGACCCAGTACTTC	TRBJ2-5	TRBV12-3/TRBV12-4	NA	NA
CAIGTDTQYF	TGTGCCATCGGGACCGATACGCAGTATTTT	TRBJ2-3	TRBV10-3	few	NA
CASSQGIYNSGANVLTF	TGCGCCAGCAGCCAAGGGATTTACAACTCTGGGGCCAACGTCCTGACTTTC	TRBJ2-6	TRBV4-1	few	NA
CASSLGAGGPLMNTEAFF	TGTGCCAGCAGCTTAGGAGCAGGGGGTCCGCTTATGAACACTGAAGCTTTCTTT	TRBJ1-1	TRBV11-2	NA	TRBD1
CASSKGPTETQYF	TGTGCCAGCAGCAAAGGACCGACGGAGACCCAGTACTTC	TRBJ2-5	TRBV12-3/TRBV12-4	many	NA
CASSGSLETQYF	TGTGCCAGCAGCGGGAGTCTCGAGACCCAGTACTTC	TRBJ2-5	TRBV9	NA	NA
CAISGREGEKLFF	TGTGCCATCAGTGGCAGGGAGGGGGAAAAACTGTTTTTT	TRBJ1-4	TRBV10-3	NA	NA
CASSSINSYGYTF	TGTGCCAGCAGCTCGATTAACTCCTATGGCTACACCTTC	TRBJ1-2	TRBV7-2	NA	NA
CASSLSGTSSYEQYF	TGCGCCAGCAGCTTATCCGGGACTAGCTCCTACGAGCAGTACTTC	TRBJ2-7	TRBV5-1	NA	TRBD2
CSASRSGGSTDTQYF	TGCAGTGCCAGTAGGAGCGGGGGGTCCACAGATACGCAGTATTTT	TRBJ2-3	TRBV20-1	NA	TRBD2
CASSLGIGRVNNEQFF	TGTGCCAGCAGCTTAGGAATCGGGCGGGTCAACAATGAGCAGTTCTTC	TRBJ2-1	TRBV7-9	few	NA
CAGSQETSWSYNEQFF	TGTGCCGGCAGCCAAGAGACCTCTTGGTCCTACAATGAGCAGTTCTTC	TRBJ2-1	TRBV3-1	NA	NA
CASSVEVDRVNEQFF	TGTGCCAGCAGCGTAGAAGTGGACAGGGTCAATGAGCAGTTCTTC	TRBJ2-1	TRBV9	NA	TRBD1
CASSPGRRDSLNYGYTF	TGTGCCAGCAGCCCAGGGAGGCGGGACAGCCTTAACTATGGCTACACCTTC	TRBJ1-2	TRBV9	NA	TRBD1
CSVELHLNTEAFF	TGCAGCGTTGAGCTACATTTGAACACTGAAGCTTTCTTT	TRBJ1-1	TRBV29-1	NA	NA
CASSDQMGGYSGANVLTF	TGTGCCAGCAGTGATCAAATGGGGGGTTACTCTGGGGCCAACGTCCTGACTTTC	TRBJ2-6	TRBV6-1	NA	NA
CASSLARAGGGVADTQYF	TGTGCCAGCAGCCTCGCCCGAGCGGGGGGAGGCGTAGCAGATACGCAGTATTTT	TRBJ2-3	TRBV7-9	few	TRBD2
CASSRYPGGLYEQYF	TGTGCCAGCAGTCGATACCCCGGGGGCCTTTACGAGCAGTACTTC	TRBJ2-7	TRBV27	NA	NA
CASSMMPQETQYF	TGTGCCAGTAGTATGATGCCGCAAGAGACCCAGTACTTC	TRBJ2-5	TRBV19	NA	NA
CSASNTEAFF	TGCAGCGCCTCTAACACTGAAGCTTTCTTT	TRBJ1-1	TRBV29-1	NA	NA
CASTLGLAGAVEQYF	TGTGCCAGCACCCTTGGACTAGCGGGAGCTGTAGAGCAGTACTTC	TRBJ2-7	TRBV12-3/TRBV12-4	NA	TRBD2
CASSLTSGGTDTQYF	TGTGCCAGCAGCTTGACTAGCGGGGGCACAGATACGCAGTATTTT	TRBJ2-3	TRBV5-1	many	TRBD2
CASEDRGRPEAFF	TGTGCCAGCGAAGACAGGGGGAGGCCTGAAGCTTTCTTT	TRBJ1-1	TRBV6-6	NA	TRBD1
CASSPPLGNEQFF	TGTGCCAGCAGCCCCCCTTTGGGGAACGAGCAGTTCTTC	TRBJ2-1	TRBV7-2	NA	NA
CASLRGEGEAFF	TGTGCCAGCTTAAGGGGGGAAGGTGAAGCTTTCTTT	TRBJ1-1	TRBV6-6	NA	NA
CASNLGTVANEKLFF	TGTGCCAGCAACTTAGGAACAGTAGCTAATGAAAAACTGTTTTTT	TRBJ1-4	TRBV7-2	NA	NA
CASSPRPGLAGHEQYF	TGTGCCAGCAGTCCCCGTCCGGGACTAGCGGGACATGAGCAGTACTTC	TRBJ2-5	TRBV28	NA	TRBD2
CSVEVHTETQYF	TGCAGCGTTGAAGTCCACACGGAGACCCAGTACTTC	TRBJ2-5	TRBV29-1	NA	NA
CASSAGTGRGQPQHF	TGTGCCAGCAGCGCCGGGACAGGGAGGGGTCAGCCCCAGCATTTT	TRBJ1-5	TRBV25-1	NA	TRBD1
CASNRGSGELFF	TGTGCCAGCAACCGCGGGTCCGGGGAGCTGTTTTTT	TRBJ2-2	TRBV6-5	NA	NA
CASSHSARAGRNYGYTF	TGTGCCAGCAGTCACTCGGCCAGGGCAGGACGCAACTATGGCTACACCTTC	TRBJ1-2	TRBV11-2	NA	NA
CASSWEEAQYF	TGTGCCAGCAGTTGGGAGGAGGCCCAGTACTTC	TRBJ2-7	TRBV9	NA	NA